This T cell receptor beta chain was sequenced in a study of blood T cell repertoires in COVID-19. Study background: PBMCs, B-cell-depleted T cells, or T cells provided the cDNA or gDNA that made up the material.

Original analysis: Reference gene primer amplification gave estimated nucleated cell counts. The assay was immunoSEQ multiplex PCR, and TCRdb's table has in-frame clones only and misses some. The DNA gave D and trimming, while V, J and clone size come from that table. The sample contains 300,000 to 400,000 clones, 80% to 90% of which appear only once. Enrollees, roughly 18 to 89 years old, lived in 24 US areas. Participants' reported clinical history set cohort assignment. Looked up from germline, CDR1 is LGHNA and CDR2 is YSLEER. V was pared by 2 bases and J by 1 base, with 9 bases between. The CDR3 sequence is 15 residues long.

The specimen sequenced was PBMCs or T cells enriched from blood (not recorded which). This chain connects TRBV4-3 to TRBJ1-3; the D gene is possibly TRBD1 (5 bases). The TCR comes from a woman aged 40 to 50 with acute COVID-19. This CDR3 is CASSQKAGSGNTIYF. The CDR3 DNA reads TGCGCCAGCAGCCAAAAGGCAGGGTCTGGAAACACCATATATTTT.